The clone carrying this T cell receptor beta chain appeared many times. No antigen is known for it. Isolating PBMCs gave at least 6 million of these cells per sample. Each sample yielded at least 6 micrograms of PBMC total RNA. A J-beta primer mix and a sample-barcoded 5' primer were used in a second PCR of roughly 6 to 11 cycles. TCRdb independently ran MiXCR on the 5' RACE reads; one entry per CDR3 protein. The data contain around 1,500,000 distinct CDR3 sequences, roughly 30% of them seen just once; the ten biggest clones take up 7.7%. The data derive from a study of blood T cells in healthy people across ages. Study conclusions and caveats: PBMC samples, being unsorted, prevented any conclusive comparison of naive and antigen-experienced cells.

Germline lookup yields CDR1 SEHNR and CDR2 FQNEAQ (reference sequence). Trimming took 2 bases from V and 5 from J; bases not matched to a gene: 8. The CDR3 length is 16 residues. The sequence derives from a woman aged 30 to 39 in good health. The chain carries TRBV7-9 and TRBJ2-1; 8 bases map to TRBD1. The material sequenced was blood. CDR3 sequence reads: CASSLSSTGADNEQFF. For the CDR3, the DNA is TGTGCCAGCAGCTTATCGTCGACAGGGGCAGACAATGAGCAGTTCTTC.